The 20 T cell receptor beta chains given below trace back to one sample, sequenced in a study of T cell clonality in common variable immunodeficiency. Antigens for these TCRs are unknown. Regarding the study as a whole: Reportedly, TCR beta sequences from common variable immunodeficiency showed fewer deletions and N-nucleotide insertions.

Clones were read by immunoSEQ multiplex PCR, and TCRdb kept only the in-frame ones, dropping some. The sample shows about 31,000 clones, none of them appearing just once. Sequencing input: peripheral blood mononuclear cells. These receptors were collected from a human donor with common variable immunodeficiency.

By proportion, this clone is medium-sized. Read sequence stops 3 residues before the CDR3 end, and the germline J gene provides the missing end. V gene TRBV2 combines with J gene TRBJ1-2; D might be TRBD1 (5 bases). In germline, CDR1 is SNHLY, CDR2 FYNNEI. The CDR3 contains 14 residues. The DNA read from the CDR3 is TGTGCCAGCAGTTCCCAGGGCGAATTTGAAGGC. The encoded protein is CASSSQGEFEG. The entire CDR3 protein reads CASSSQGEFEGYTF.

This clone was found a few times. The observed sequence ends 3 residues before the CDR3 terminus, with the missing tail filled in from the germline J gene. The chain recombines TRBV5-1 with TRBJ2-1; D is unclear. Germline lookup yields CDR1 SGHRS and CDR2 YFSETQ. The V gene lost 0 bases and the J gene lost 9 bases, with 13 bases spanning the gap. The CDR3 spans 14 residues. The part of the CDR3 DNA that was read is TGCGCCAGCAGCTTGGGTCTAGAGTTGGGTGAG. Amino acids: CASSLGLELGE. The full CDR3 protein reads CASSLGLELGEQFF.

On this clone: The CDR3 extends 3 residues past the end of the read, so its final part is completed from the germline J gene. The chain joins TRBV7-3 to TRBJ2-1; a possible D gene is TRBD1 (5 bases). The V end lost 2 bases, the J end lost 3 bases, and 11 bases lay between the germline ends. Germline V gene sequence: CDR1 SGHTA, CDR2 FQGTGA. The CDR3 contains 15 residues. CDR3 DNA (partial): TGTGCCAGCAGCTTAGGGGCGTCTGGCTACAATGAG. Its protein is CASSLGASGYNE. Given in full, the CDR3 is CASSLGASGYNEQFF.

This clone showed up just a few times. The read halts 3 residues ahead of the CDR3 end, with the missing end drawn from the germline J gene. The rearrangement links TRBV5-8 to TRBJ1-1; no firm D call. The germline CDR1 and CDR2 sequences are SGHTS and YDEGEE. The CDR3 runs 13 residues. Trimming removed 5 bases from V and 4 bases from J, with 12 bases in between. CDR3 region: CASSSAAGTEAFF. CDR3 DNA (partial): TGTGCCAGCAGTTCGGCCGCGGGCACTGAA. Based on the CDR3 plus reference TRBV5-8 and TRBJ1-1, the full variable domain is EAGVTQSPTHLIKTRGQQATLRCSPISGHTSVYWYQQALGLGLQFLLWYDEGEERNRGNFPPRFSGRQFPNYSSELNVNALELEDSALYLCASSSAAGTEAFFGQGTRLTVV.

This clone was counted only a few times. From the germline J gene comes the end of the CDR3, since the read stops 3 residues before it. The V gene is TRBV7-9, the J gene TRBJ2-1, with 7 positions matching TRBD1. CDR3 length: 13 residues. CDR1 and CDR2 from the germline V gene are SEHNR and FQNEAQ (reference sequence). V shed 4 bases, J shed 9 bases, and the junction held 6 bases outside the gene matches. CDR3 DNA, as far as it was read: TGTGCCAGCAGCTCGACAGGGAATGGTGAG. The encoded protein is CASSSTGNGE. The CDR3 in full is CASSSTGNGEQFF.

There are many counts of this clone. The CDR3 goes on 3 residues after the read ends, and that part is filled in from the germline J gene. V gene TRBV5-1 combines with J gene TRBJ1-4; TRBD1 is a possible D gene (6 bases). This CDR3 contains 17 residues. Germline values: CDR1 SGHRS, CDR2 YFSETQ. The V and J ends lost 0 bases and 0 bases respectively, with 12 bases between them. The covered CDR3 bases are TGCGCCAGCAGCTTGGACAGGGCGGGAGCAACTAATGAAAAA. This gives the protein CASSLDRAGATNEK. The full-length CDR3 reads as CASSLDRAGATNEKLFF. Based on the CDR3 plus reference TRBV5-1 and TRBJ1-4, the full variable domain is KAGVTQTPRYLIKTRGQQVTLSCSPISGHRSVSWYQQTPGQGLQFLFEYFSETQRNKGNFPGRFSGRQFSNSRSEMNVSTLELGDSALYLCASSLDRAGATNEKLFFGSGTQLSVL.

This clone was found many times. CDR3 sequence reads: CASAGGQNNEQFF. The sequenced CDR3 bases are TGTGCCAGCGCTGGGGGACAGAACAATGAG. The chain links TRBV7-2 to TRBJ2-1, with 7 nucleotides matching TRBD1. The CDR3 extends 3 residues past the end of the read, so its final part is completed from the germline J gene. V lost 8 bases to trimming and J lost 5 bases; unmatched junction nucleotides: 6. This CDR3 is built from 13 residues. Germline V gene lookup returns CDR1 SGHTA and CDR2 FQGNSA.

This clone appeared many times. With the read ending 3 residues before the CDR3 end, the germline J gene is used to fill in that end. The chain has TRBV28 and TRBJ2-7, with D tentatively TRBD2 (5 bases). From germline, CDR1 is MDHEN and CDR2 SYDVKM. Trimming left V 7 bases short and J 1 base short, with 17 bases between. CDR3 size: 15 residues. The sequenced CDR3 bases are TGTGCCAGCACACCCGCAGCCGGGGTTTCCTACGAG. Amino acids: CASTPAAGVSYE. The CDR3 reads in full as CASTPAAGVSYEQYF.

This clone is classed as medium-sized. Coverage ceases 3 residues before the CDR3 finishes, and the germline J gene fills in the end. The rearrangement links TRBV28 to TRBJ1-2, with a weak D call TRBD1 (5 bases). The CDR3 is made up of 13 amino acids. The germline CDR1 and CDR2 sequences are MDHEN and SYDVKM. The V end was cut by 8 bases, the J end by 0 bases, with 10 bases between. The DNA read from the CDR3 is TGTGCCAGCGGTGGACATTCTAACTATGGC. Translation gives CASGGHSNYG. The full-length CDR3 reads as CASGGHSNYGYTF.

This clone was seen a few times. The read halts 3 residues ahead of the CDR3 end, with the missing end drawn from the germline J gene. The chain is built from TRBV30 and TRBJ1-1; tentatively, D is TRBD1 (6 bases). The CDR3 covers 15 residues. The V end was cut by 8 bases, the J end by 2 bases, with 21 bases between. Germline-derived CDR1 and CDR2 are GTSNPN and SVGIG (reference sequence). CDR3 loop: CASTPTGSSNTEAFF. The DNA read from the CDR3 is TGTGCCAGTACCCCGACAGGAAGTAGCAACACTGAA.

As concerns this clone: The sequence runs out 3 residues before the end of the CDR3; the remainder is reconstructed from the germline J gene. The rearrangement links TRBV7-2 to TRBJ1-3, with TRBD1 matching 9 bases. CDR1 and CDR2 from the germline V gene are SGHTA and FQGNSA. V dropped 6 bases and J dropped 6; count of bases not matched to a gene: 6. The CDR3 extends over 14 amino acids. The CDR3 bases that were read are TGTGCCAGCAGGCTACAGGGGGCTTTAAACACC. Residues: CASRLQGALNT. The whole CDR3 reads CASRLQGALNTIYF.

With regard to this clone: The read stops 3 residues short of the end of the CDR3; the missing end is completed from the germline J gene. The chain is built from TRBV29-1 and TRBJ2-3; perhaps TRBD1 as D (5 bases). The CDR3 runs 13 residues. Germline lookup yields CDR1 SQVTM and CDR2 ANQGSEA. V was clipped by 8 bases and J by 4 bases, with 16 bases between them. The CDR3 region is CSSLKGWADTQYF. The CDR3 DNA, read in part, is TGCAGCTCCCTAAAGGGGTGGGCAGATACG.

This clone was detected only a few times. Incomplete CDR3 DNA: TGTGCCAGCAGCCGGGACAGGGGAGGGGAGACC. It codes for CASSRDRGGET. The CDR3 in its entirety is CASSRDRGGETQYF. The rearrangement links TRBV7-9 to TRBJ2-5; TRBD1 matches 10 bases. The read comes to an end 3 residues before the CDR3 does, leaving the germline J gene to fill in the end. CDR3 length: 14 amino acids. Germline V gives CDR1 SEHNR, CDR2 FQNEAQ (reference sequence). Trimming cost V 5 bases and J 5 bases; bases outside gene matches: 5. The whole variable domain, remainder taken from reference TRBV7-9 and TRBJ2-5, is DTGVSQNPRHKITKRGQNVTFRCDPISEHNRLYWYRQTLGQGPEFLTYFQNEAQLEKSRLLSDRFSAERPKGSFSTLEIQRTEQGDSAMYLCASSRDRGGETQYFGPGTRLLVL.

Regarding this clone: The CDR3 end falls 3 residues outside the read, so it is completed with the germline J gene. The chain has TRBV7-2 and TRBJ2-7; a possible D gene is TRBD2 (6 bases). This CDR3 contains 13 residues. The V end was cut by 4 bases, the J end by 2 bases, with 9 bases between. The germline V gene encodes CDR1 SGHTA and CDR2 FQGNSA. CDR3 sequence: CASSSPGAYEQYF. Incomplete CDR3 DNA: TGTGCCAGCAGCTCTCCGGGGGCCTACGAG.

This clone was detected ten times or more. The DNA read from the CDR3 is TGCAGTGCTATGGGCAGTGGGAATCAGCCC. This translates into CSAMGSGNQP. The full CDR3 reads CSAMGSGNQPQHF. The chain has TRBV20-1 and TRBJ1-5; D is unclear. The read terminates 3 residues ahead of where the CDR3 ends, so the germline J gene completes it. Trimming took off 4 bases at V and 4 bases at J, with 11 bases between the two ends. Germline CDR1 is DFQATT and CDR2 is SNEGSKA (reference sequence). The CDR3 totals 13 residues.

This clone came up a few times. The CDR3 extends 3 residues past the end of the read, so its final part is completed from the germline J gene. The rearrangement uses TRBV7-2 and TRBJ2-5; D perhaps matches TRBD2 (7 bases). CDR3 length: 16 amino acids. CDR1 SGHTA and CDR2 FQGNSA come from the germline V gene. Trimming removed 0 bases at V and 1 base at J, with 12 bases between. The covered CDR3 bases are TGTGCCAGCAGCTTAGCGCGGGGGCCCTCCCAAGAGACC. It encodes CASSLARGPSQET. The full CDR3 protein reads CASSLARGPSQETQYF.

Many counts were recorded for this clone. The junction departs from the called germline gene at one end, perhaps through a read error. The read comes to an end 3 residues before the CDR3 does, leaving the germline J gene to fill in the end. The V call is TRBV11-3, the J call TRBJ2-4, with D tentatively TRBD1 (5 bases). Germline V lookup: CDR1 SGHNT, CDR2 YENEEA. The CDR3 runs 14 residues. The part of the CDR3 DNA that was read is TGTGCCAGCAGTACCTTTCAGGACAAATACATT. This sequence encodes CASSTFQDKYI. The whole CDR3 protein reads CASSTFQDKYIQYF.

Remarks on this clone: The read ends 3 residues early relative to the CDR3; the germline J gene fills the gap. V gene TRBV7-2 combines with J gene TRBJ2-7, with D possibly TRBD2 on 6 matching bases. CDR1 and CDR2 (germline): SGHTA, FQGNSA. The V end was cut by 5 bases, the J end by 5 bases, with 19 bases between. The CDR3 consists of 15 residues. The CDR3 region is CASSPRGGSGHEQYF. CDR3 bases read: TGTGCCAGCAGCCCCCGGGGAGGCAGTGGCCACGAG.

This clone appeared a few times. The read halts 3 residues ahead of the CDR3 end, with the missing end drawn from the germline J gene. V gene TRBV5-4 combines with J gene TRBJ2-1; 8 nucleotides agree with TRBD2. V lost 4 bases and J lost 7; bases outside the gene matches: 10. The CDR3 runs to 15 residues. CDR1 and CDR2 (germline): SGHNT, YYREEE (reference sequence). CDR3 sequence reads: CASSPGTSGFNEQFF. The part of the CDR3 DNA that was read is TGTGCCAGCAGCCCAGGGACTAGTGGGTTTAATGAG.

The table lists this clone with a few counts. The read ends 3 residues early relative to the CDR3; the germline J gene fills the gap. The chain carries TRBV19 and TRBJ1-1, with TRBD1 matching over 7 bases. This CDR3 is 14 amino acids long. Germline CDR1 and CDR2: LNHDA and SQIVND (reference sequence). V was pared by 6 bases and J by 6 bases, with 10 bases of the junction left unmatched. The CDR3 sequence: CASSHRQGGAEAFF. Partial CDR3 DNA: TGTGCCAGTAGCCATCGACAGGGAGGAGCTGAA.